This section outlines one TCR beta chain sequence together with its context. This clonotype occurred many times. The antigen it recognizes is unknown. No much larger clonotype is one base removed from it; base qualities were not supplied. The data were taken from a study of human T cells and chemical hapten exposure (dated by TCRdb to the early 2020s). Looking at the study overall: For sensitization, 2% DPC in acetone was applied to a 2 cm by 2 cm area of upper inner arm skin. Patients additionally received weekly therapeutic DPC doses to the scalp throughout the roughly 26-week study period. Patch testing on the upper back used Finn chambers containing 0.01% DPC, with scoring done after 6 days according to International Contact Dermatitis Research Group standards. Most of the patients in the cohort were female, and the cohort covered alopecia areata with under or over 50% scalp involvement, alopecia totalis and alopecia universalis. Libraries were combined into a pool for sequencing, and differences in TCR yield between samples came mainly from small differences in library volumes within the pool. In alopecia patients, the study followed how the peripheral blood TCR repertoire changed in vivo over primary and secondary sensitization to diphenylcyclopropenone (DPC), a hapten. Patient blood was sampled pre-sensitization (week 0) and at 2, 6 and about 24 weeks after DPC sensitization. Blood for TCR sequencing was provided by twenty-nine alopecia patients at one to four time points (pre-sensitization, 2, 6 and 24 weeks).

Here is what the overall study found, with its caveats: DPC sensitization did not change how many TCRs were above 1 in 1000 frequency, and no evidence was found of alterations in global repertoire structure. Compared with pre-sensitization or healthy control sets, expanded TCRs formed significantly more large CDR3 similarity clusters, which is consistent with antigen-driven responses. Repeated subsampling changed both the strength of the expansion versus patch-test correlation and the threshold at which the correlation became significant. A positive correlation was found between the number of PT1 expanded TCRs and patch test score, with significance reached at thresholds 8, 16 and 32 but not 4. Because all patients had alopecia, a presumed autoimmune disease, the immune response of the patients might differ from that of healthy individuals.

V is clipped by 5 bases and J by 1 base, and the sequence between their germline boundaries is 16 bases long. CDR1 is given as SGHRS and CDR2 as YFSETQ, both from the germline V gene. Taken from cysteine to phenylalanine, the CDR3 has 15 residues. Only the CDR3 portion is preserved as DNA: 45 bases, with reading frame beginning at the first base. To prepare the library, RACE was applied. These reads were obtained on a NextSeq 500. During library preparation, unique molecular identifiers were attached to individual cDNA molecules so that TCRs could be counted quantitatively and reproducibly. For every blood RNA sample, sequencing covered both the TCR alpha and TCR beta chains. The authors processed their data as follows. A median of around 100,000 TCRs per sample was observed, with a range of about 20,000 to 750,000. V, J and CDR3 annotation of the TCR reads was carried out using the Decombinator software suite. For the PS versus PT1 abundance plots, all samples were subsampled to the same number of TCRs (28,000). TCRs were defined as expanded if absent before sensitization and observed at least eight times at the 2-week time point. The public sequencing data were trimmed at Q25 with fastp and processed into clonotypes with MiXCR by TCRdb, which kept only in-frame beta chains. Rows are unified per CDR3 protein, each entry keeping the most common DNA and genes. The V and J calls here are based on TCRdb, not the publication. Present in this sample are about 84,000 distinct CDR3 sequences, more than 9% of which were seen just once. The top ten hold more than 4% of the sample.

What this sample's time point label stands for: patch test 2, 6 weeks after DPC sensitization. The label giving this sample's treatment or condition can be read as: therapeutic diphenylcyclopropenone sensitization with weekly scalp DPC. Blood at each patch-test visit was drawn before the patch test was applied. Patients were considered eligible if aged 18 to 70, diagnosed with alopecia and deemed suitable for DPC therapy, and patients were excluded if pregnant. Total RNA was extracted from unfractionated whole blood that had been collected in Tempus Blood RNA tubes. Specimen: whole blood, collected in connection with sensitization to the hapten diphenylcyclopropenone (DPC). The receptor was derived from a woman in her 50s with alopecia areata. Some clones in this sample may be carry-over from other donors' samples. The chain joins TRBV5-1 to TRBJ2-7; no D segment can be confidently identified. The CDR3 sequence is CASRSVGEASYEQYF. The nucleotide sequence reads TGCGCCAGCAGAAGCGTGGGCGAGGCTTCCTACGAGCAGTACTTC.